These 19 T cell receptor beta chains came from one sample sequenced in a study of tumor-infiltrating lymphocytes in primary liver carcinoma. Researchers generated TCR beta cDNA from about 450 ng of total RNA, relying on a constant-region primer. Modified slightly, ARM-PCR produced TCR beta libraries over three nested multiplex PCR rounds. Forward primers for TRBV1-TRBV30 and a C-beta reverse primer served the first two PCR rounds, at approximately 10 cycles each. TCRdb analysed the multiplex PCR reads with MiXCR anew, one entry per CDR3 protein. This table has about 120,000 distinct CDR3 sequences, approximately 68% appearing once. Co-extraction of both nucleic acids (RNA and DNA) used about 20-33 mg of unsorted bulk tissue. The sequenced sample consisted of tumor-adjacent normal liver tissue. The receptor set was obtained from a woman in her sixties with primary liver carcinoma and hepatitis B virus infection.

This clonotype has a single count. At one boundary the junction diverges from the germline segment, which might be a read error. The chain carries TRBV5-1 and TRBJ2-3; a weak D match, TRBD1 (6 bases). The CDR3 runs 15 residues. Germline loops: CDR1 SGHRS, CDR2 YFSETQ. The CDR3 here is CASSFWTDSPDTQYF. DNA of the CDR3: TGCGCCAGCAGCTTCTGGACAGACAGCCCAGATACGCAGTATTTC.

The V and J genes are TRBV12-3 or TRBV12-4 and TRBJ2-5; D remains ambiguous. The V end was cut by 4 bases, the J end by 3 bases, with 6 bases between. The CDR3 contains 12 residues. CDR3 nucleotide sequence: TGTGCCAGCAGTTGTGGCAAAGAGACCCAGTACTTC. This sequence encodes CASSCGKETQYF.

In the case of this clonotype: Given the absence of the conserved phenylalanine or tryptophan at the CDR3 end, a read error is likely. This chain's CDR3 is CASSLKPGLAGAGEQFS. CDR3 in DNA: TGCGCCAGCAGCTTAAAACCGGGACTAGCGGGAGCAGGTGAGCAGTTCTCC. The rearrangement links TRBV5-6 to TRBJ2-1, with 14 bases matching TRBD2. The germline CDR1 and CDR2 sequences are SGHDT and YYEEEE. This CDR3 spans 17 amino acids.

Notes on this clonotype: The junction shows a germline mismatch at one end, possibly a read error. V usage is TRBV28 and J usage is TRBJ2-7; D perhaps matches TRBD1 (6 bases). CDR1 MDHEN and CDR2 SYDVKM come from the germline V gene. CDR3 length: 15 residues. CDR3 in amino acids: CASGFLGAHNYEQYF. For the CDR3, the DNA is TGTGCCAGCGGCTTTTTGGGGGCACACAATTACGAGCAGTATTTC.

A single count supports this clonotype. An end of the junction does not agree with germline; a read error may underlie this. The chain uses TRBV29-1 and TRBJ2-1; 8 nucleotides align to TRBD1. This CDR3 region has 13 residues. Germline V gives CDR1 SQVTM, CDR2 ANQGSEA. CDR3 residues: CIVEGDRNNVQFF. The CDR3 nucleotides are TGCATTGTTGAGGGGGACAGGAACAATGTGCAGTTCTTC.

Points on this clonotype: One base away lies a much larger clone, so this may be a sequencing read error. This CDR3 is CASSLDRGLEQYF. The CDR3 DNA is TGTGCCAGCAGTCTTGACAGGGGGCTTGAGCAGTACTTC. The genes are TRBV28 and TRBJ2-7, with TRBD1 identical over 10 bases. CDR3 length: 13 amino acids. CDR1 is MDHEN, CDR2 SYDVKM, per germline. V was clipped by 5 bases and J by 7 bases; unmatched bases: 5.

Comment on this clonotype: A read error may be the cause here, since a much bigger clone is one base away. V usage is TRBV7-8 and J usage is TRBJ1-5; D not resolved. Looked up from germline, CDR1 is SGHVS and CDR2 is FQNEAQ. This CDR3 is 14 amino acids long. The CDR3, as DNA: TGTACCAGCAGCTTAGCTATGAGCAATCAGCCCCAGCATTTT. Protein: CTSSLAMSNQPQHF.

Comments on this clonotype: A read error may produce the germline difference seen at one junction end. The chain has TRBV29-1 and TRBJ2-2; 9 bases agree with TRBD2. The CDR3 is made up of 14 amino acids. CDR1 is SQVTM and CDR2 is ANQGSEA in the germline V gene. This CDR3 is CSVGGTSTTGELLF. CDR3 DNA sequence: TGCAGTGTTGGTGGGACTAGCACCACCGGGGAGCTGCTTTTT.

Of note for this clonotype: One end of the junction does not line up with germline, which may come from a read error. The DNA of the CDR3 is TGTGCCAGGAGTTACTCGGCCGGAAACACTGAAGCTTACTTT. Protein sequence: CARSYSAGNTEAYF. This chain connects TRBV6-5 to TRBJ1-1, with D unresolved. This CDR3 has 14 residues. CDR1 MNHEY and CDR2 SVGAGI come from the germline V gene.

The rearrangement links TRBV28 to TRBJ1-5; TRBD1 might be the D (6 bases). The germline V and J ends were trimmed by 7 bases and 7 bases, with 17 bases remaining between them. Germline lookup yields CDR1 MDHEN and CDR2 SYDVKM. CDR3 length equals 14 residues. Here the CDR3 reads CASKTGGFSQPQHF. The CDR3 bases are TGTGCCAGCAAGACAGGAGGGTTTTCGCAGCCCCAGCATTTT.

This clonotype was seen repeatedly, ten times or more. The chain couples TRBV28 to TRBJ1-1; a weak D match, TRBD1 (5 bases). V lost 8 bases, J lost 4 bases, and 20 bases lay in between. From germline, CDR1 is MDHEN and CDR2 SYDVKM. The length of the CDR3 is 15 residues. The CDR3 nucleotides read TGTGCCAGCCGCTGGGTGGGGCAGGGATTCACTGAAGCTTTCTTT. Translated: CASRWVGQGFTEAFF.

About this clonotype itself: Just one base apart from a much larger clone, this may be a read error. The chain combines TRBV28 with TRBJ2-1; 7 bases line up with TRBD1. The CDR3 contains 16 residues. Germline trimming cut 6 bases from V and 7 bases from J; bases unmatched to any gene: 15. From germline, CDR1 is MDHEN and CDR2 SYDVKM. The CDR3 region has the DNA TGTGCCAGCAGCCTAAGGGACCACAGGGGTAGGAATGAGCAGTTCTTC. Its protein product is CASSLRDHRGRNEQFF. The full variable domain, in which reference TRBV28 and TRBJ2-1 provide the parts outside the CDR3, is DVKVTQSSRYLVKRTGEKVFLECVQDMDHENMFWYRQDPGLGLRLIYFSYDVKMKEKGDIPEGYSVSREKKERFSLILESASTNQTSMYLCASSLRDHRGRNEQFFGPGTRLTVL.

This clonotype was recorded many times. The chain joins TRBV29-1 to TRBJ1-2; weak D call: TRBD1 (6 bases). Trimming stripped 5 bases from V and 5 bases from J, with 12 bases between. The germline CDR1 and CDR2 sequences are SQVTM and ANQGSEA. The CDR3 totals 12 residues. The CDR3 nucleotides read TGCAGCGTTCCCAGGGGCTGGTATGGCTACACCTTC. Encoded protein: CSVPRGWYGYTF. The whole variable domain, remainder taken from reference TRBV29-1 and TRBJ1-2, is SAVISQKPSRDICQRGTSLTIQCQVDSQVTMMFWYRQQPGQSLTLIATANQGSEATYESGFVIDKFPISRPNLTFSTLTVSNMSPEDSSIYLCSVPRGWYGYTFGSGTRLTVV.

CDR3 region: CAINSDSDSTDTQHF. Here the CDR3 DNA reads TGTGCCATCAACTCAGACTCCGACTCCACAGATACGCAGCATTTT. This rearrangement joins TRBV10-3 to TRBJ2-3, with D unresolved. The DNA end favors TRBJ1-5, so the J call may be wrong. This CDR3 region has 15 residues. Germline V lookup: CDR1 ENHRY, CDR2 SYGVKD.

Worth noting for this clonotype: The germline gene is not matched at one end of the junction; a read error may be the cause. The chain couples TRBV7-9 to TRBJ1-4, with 8 bases fitting TRBD1. Germline CDR1 is SEHNR and CDR2 is FQNEAQ (reference sequence). This CDR3 region has 12 residues. The CDR3 DNA reads as TGTACCAGCGGTAGGGGACAGGAAGAACTGTTTTTT. Protein: CTSGRGQEELFF.

The genes are TRBV4-1 and TRBJ1-2, with D uncertain. Trimming removed 9 bases at V and 5 bases at J, with 13 bases between. The CDR3 spans 12 residues. The germline V gene encodes CDR1 MGHRA and CDR2 YSYEKL. CDR3 sequence reads: CARSRNSYGYTF. In DNA, the CDR3 is TGCGCCAGGAGTCGAAACTCGTATGGCTACACCTTC.

This clonotype was picked up many times. The chain recombines TRBV7-9 with TRBJ1-2, with D maybe TRBD1 (6 bases). CDR1 and CDR2 from the germline V gene are SEHNR and FQNEAQ (reference sequence). Trimming shortened V by 5 bases and J by 3 bases, and 22 bases separated the two germline ends. CDR3 length: 17 amino acids. CDR3 in amino acids: CASSATPAGGRDYGYTF. The CDR3 region has the DNA TGTGCCAGCAGCGCGACCCCAGCTGGGGGCCGGGACTATGGCTACACCTTC.

This clonotype showed up just a few times. The chain combines TRBV5-1 with TRBJ2-7; D not resolved. V was cut by 2 bases and J by 1 base, with 7 bases left in between. The CDR3 spans 13 residues. Germline lookup yields CDR1 SGHRS and CDR2 YFSETQ. The CDR3 loop is CASSFVWSYEQYF. DNA for the CDR3: TGCGCCAGCAGCTTCGTATGGTCCTACGAGCAGTACTTC.

A word on this clonotype: With a much larger clone just one base away, this may be a read error. J is TRBJ2-1 and V is TRBV28; maybe TRBD2 (6 bases). In germline, CDR1 is MDHEN, CDR2 SYDVKM. Trimming cost V 3 bases and J 5 bases, with 11 bases left between them. The CDR3 is made up of 14 amino acids. The CDR3 region is CASSFAGSHNEQFF. The DNA for the CDR3 is TGTGCCAGCAGTTTTGCGGGAAGCCACAATGAGCAGTTCTTC.